The 12 T cell receptor beta chains below were found in one sample sequenced in a study of vaccination effects on CD4 cells after COVID-19 (dated by TCRdb to between 2021 and 2022). In the ViraFEST assay, PBMC were stimulated with viral peptide pools, and antigen-specific CD4+ T cell clonotypes were then identified by expansion using TCR sequencing. After less than 13 days of culture, CD4+ T cells were isolated with the EasySep CD4+ T cell isolation kit. Two doses of either the BNT162b2 or the mRNA-1273 mRNA SARS-CoV-2 vaccine were administered to participants. Library preparation used the immunoSEQ multiplex PCR assay. As stored in TCRdb, this immuneACCESS dataset retains in-frame rearrangements with V and J assigned. A fraction of the clones does not appear; measured against another copy, unresolved V genes explain less than half of the discrepancy, and the remainder lacks a known reason. The sample table lists around 67,000 clones, 75% to 85% of them with a count of one. 0.95% to 1.5% of the sample is in the top ten clones.

Their antigens remain unidentified. The specimen was CD4+ T cells from PBMCs cultured with HCoV-229E spike peptides, collected after COVID-19 vaccination. Read against the paper, the sample's cell subset or site label means: HCoV-229E spike overlapping peptide pool stimulation. The source of these receptors is a human donor who received a COVID-19 vaccine.

The rearrangement links TRBV2 to TRBJ1-2; 7 bases map to TRBD1. V lost 0 bases and J lost 4; bases outside the gene matches: 11. The CDR3 runs 17 residues. Germline V lookup: CDR1 SNHLY, CDR2 FYNNEI. The CDR3 DNA reads as TGTGCCAGCAGTGAAGCGAGCTGGGCAGGGGGTGTCTATGGCTACACCTTC. It translates to CASSEASWAGGVYGYTF.

This clone was seen a single time. The rearrangement links TRBV9 to TRBJ2-2, with D perhaps matching TRBD2 (8 bases). V was pared by 3 bases and J by 0 bases, with 18 bases between. From germline, CDR1 is SGDLS and CDR2 YYNGEE. The CDR3 totals 18 residues. CDR3 DNA sequence: TGTGCCAGCAGCGCCAGGGGGTCGGGGGGGTCGAACACCGGGGAGCTGTTTTTT. Protein: CASSARGSGGSNTGELFF.

J is TRBJ2-2 and V is TRBV25-1; maybe TRBD2 (5 bases). The CDR3 covers 13 residues. Germline assignment: CDR1 MGHDK and CDR2 SYGVNS. The V and J ends lost 7 bases and 5 bases respectively, with 11 bases between them. The CDR3 DNA is TGTGCCAGCACCGAACGGGGAACCGGGGAGCTGTTTTTT. Its protein product is CASTERGTGELFF.

This clone was recorded once. This chain uses TRBV20-1 with TRBJ2-1; possibly TRBD1 for D (5 bases). This CDR3 has 11 residues. CDR1 and CDR2 from the germline V gene are DFQATT and SNEGSKA (reference sequence). Between the trimmed V and J ends, which lost 1 base and 9 bases, there was a span of 7 bases. CDR3 nucleotides: TGCAGTGCTAGAGGCAGGGCTGAGCAGTTCTTC. Its protein product is CSARGRAEQFF.

The chain couples TRBV18 to TRBJ1-5; D gene ambiguous. CDR3 length equals 13 residues. Trimming shortened V by 1 base and J by 6 bases, and 7 bases separated the two germline ends. CDR1 and CDR2 (germline): KGHSH, LQKENI. The CDR3 loop reads CASSPQSSQPQHF. The CDR3 DNA reads as TGTGCCAGCTCACCACAGTCAAGTCAGCCCCAGCATTTT.

The V gene is TRBV10-3, the J gene TRBJ1-5; D uncertain. Germline V gives CDR1 ENHRY, CDR2 SYGVKD. The ends were cut back, 10 bases at V and 0 bases at J, with 7 bases in the middle. There are 12 residues in the CDR3. The CDR3 coding sequence is TGTGCCACATCAGTTAGCAATCAGCCCCAGCATTTT. Translated, it gives CATSVSNQPQHF.

V usage is TRBV4-1 and J usage is TRBJ1-4, with D hard to call. In germline, CDR1 is MGHRA, CDR2 YSYEKL. This CDR3 is 15 amino acids long. Trimming removed 4 bases from V and 0 bases from J, with 9 bases in between. CDR3 loop: CASSRGSATNEKLFF. CDR3 bases: TGCGCCAGCAGCCGAGGGTCGGCAACTAATGAAAAACTGTTTTTT.

The DNA for the CDR3 is TGTGCCAGCACGCCGAAAAGGGAAGCTTTCTTT. It specifies CASTPKREAFF. This sequence joins TRBV7-2 and TRBJ1-1; no clear D. The germline gives CDR1 SGHTA, CDR2 FQGNSA. The CDR3 is made up of 11 amino acids. The V end was cut by 7 bases, the J end by 8 bases, with 11 bases between.

The chain links TRBV7-2 to TRBJ2-7; a possible D gene is TRBD1 (6 bases). Germline values: CDR1 SGHTA, CDR2 FQGNSA. The CDR3 totals 15 residues. The V end was cut by 3 bases, the J end by 1 base, with 13 bases between. Here the CDR3 DNA reads TGTGCCAGCAGCTTGTCCGGACAGCAGTCCTACGAGCAGTACGTC. This codes for CASSLSGQQSYEQYV.

This clone has a handful of counts. The CDR3 spells CASSSAGTGHFGYTF. The CDR3 region has the DNA TGCGCCAGCAGCTCAGCCGGGACAGGGCATTTCGGCTACACCTTC. The chain couples TRBV5-1 to TRBJ1-2; the match to TRBD1 covers 9 bases. In germline, CDR1 is SGHRS, CDR2 YFSETQ. After removal of 3 bases from V and 8 bases from J, the junction contained 11 bases not matched to a gene. This CDR3 comprises 15 residues. The entire variable domain, with the rest obtained from reference TRBV5-1 and TRBJ1-2, is as follows: KAGVTQTPRYLIKTRGQQVTLSCSPISGHRSVSWYQQTPGQGLQFLFEYFSETQRNKGNFPGRFSGRQFSNSRSEMNVSTLELGDSALYLCASSSAGTGHFGYTFGSGTRLTVV.

In nucleotides, the CDR3 is TGCGCCAGCAGCCAAGTAGGGACAGGATTTAACTATGGCTACACCTTC. It translates to CASSQVGTGFNYGYTF. The chain has TRBV4-3 and TRBJ1-2; 8 positions agree with TRBD1. Per germline, CDR1 LGHNA and CDR2 YSLEER. CDR3 length equals 16 residues. The V segment lost 1 base and the J segment 1 base; nucleotides outside the gene matches: 5.

The DNA of the CDR3 is TGCGCCAGCAGCTTGGCTCGGGTATTGCTTCGTCCGGGCACCGGGGAGCTGTTTTTT. It translates to CASSLARVLLRPGTGELFF. The chain employs TRBV5-1 and TRBJ2-2; D gene uncertain. The CDR3 extends over 19 amino acids. Trimming shortened V by 0 bases and J by 4 bases, and 22 bases separated the two germline ends. Germline loops: CDR1 SGHRS, CDR2 YFSETQ. Full variable domain (outside the CDR3, taken from reference TRBV5-1 and TRBJ2-2): KAGVTQTPRYLIKTRGQQVTLSCSPISGHRSVSWYQQTPGQGLQFLFEYFSETQRNKGNFPGRFSGRQFSNSRSEMNVSTLELGDSALYLCASSLARVLLRPGTGELFFGEGSRLTVL.